Each of the 16 T cell receptor beta chains below was sequenced from the same sample in a study of blood T cell repertoires in COVID-19. The protocol was immunoSEQ multiplex PCR, while the TCRdb copy is restricted to in-frame clones and leaves out a portion. The profile shows 220,000 or so clones, 65% to 85% of them singletons. Sequencing was done on a sample of PBMCs or T cells enriched from blood (not recorded which). The receptor source for this set is a woman aged 40-49 years who had recovered from COVID-19.

The chain is built from TRBV7-2 and TRBJ1-1; D is unclear. Trimming pared 6 bases from V and 7 bases from J, leaving 15 bases between. The CDR3 covers 13 residues. The germline V gene encodes CDR1 SGHTA and CDR2 FQGNSA. In nucleotides, the CDR3 is TGTGCCAGCAGTCCCACTCCCCCAGGTGAAGCTTTCTTT. It encodes CASSPTPPGEAFF.

This clone was seen once. The chain couples TRBV15 to TRBJ1-1; 8 nucleotides match TRBD1. The CDR3 spans 16 residues. Per the germline V gene, CDR1 is LNHNV and CDR2 is YYDKDF (reference sequence). The V gene end was trimmed by 1 base and the J gene end by 1 base; junction bases not matched to a gene: 5. CDR3 loop: CATSRAKGQANTEAFF. The CDR3 bases are TGTGCCACCAGCAGAGCAAAGGGACAGGCGAACACTGAAGCTTTCTTT.

A single count supports this clone. The V call is TRBV5-4, the J call TRBJ1-2; D gene ambiguous. Per the germline V gene, CDR1 is SGHNT and CDR2 is YYREEE (reference sequence). Deletions cut 3 bases from V and 6 bases from J, with 12 bases between. The CDR3 extends over 13 amino acids. The CDR3: CASSSLSVHGYTF. CDR3 nucleotides: TGTGCCAGCAGCTCCCTTTCGGTACATGGCTACACCTTC.

This rearrangement joins TRBV28 to TRBJ2-5; 10 bases line up with TRBD2. This CDR3 region has 14 residues. J was trimmed by 6 bases and V by 8 bases; bases with no gene match: 9. Germline CDR1 reads MDHEN; CDR2 reads SYDVKM. CDR3 residues: CASSSSGGRKTQYF. The CDR3 DNA is TGTGCCAGCTCGAGTAGCGGGGGGAGAAAGACCCAGTACTTC.

V usage is TRBV5-6 and J usage is TRBJ1-1; D gene uncertain. V shed 0 bases and J shed 4 bases, with 16 bases lying between them. The CDR3 is 16 residues long. Germline CDR1 is SGHDT and CDR2 is YYEEEE. CDR3 coding DNA: TGTGCCAGCAGCTTGGCCTCCGGCGGAGGCAGCACTGAAGCTTTCTTT. Amino acids: CASSLASGGGSTEAFF.

The V and J genes are TRBV7-9 and TRBJ1-1; D uncertain. V lost 5 bases and J 0 bases, leaving 13 bases between the germline ends. Germline V gene lookup returns CDR1 SEHNR and CDR2 FQNEAQ (reference sequence). The CDR3 covers 15 residues. The CDR3 sequence is CASSPPGIMNTEAFF. The CDR3 DNA follows: TGTGCCAGCAGCCCACCGGGAATAATGAACACTGAAGCTTTCTTT. Looking up the rest from reference TRBV7-9 and TRBJ1-1 gives the full variable domain: DTGVSQNPRHKITKRGQNVTFRCDPISEHNRLYWYRQTLGQGPEFLTYFQNEAQLEKSRLLSDRFSAERPKGSFSTLEIQRTEQGDSAMYLCASSPPGIMNTEAFFGQGTRLTVV.

The chain recombines TRBV20-1 with TRBJ2-1, with 7 bases matching TRBD1. The CDR3 sequence is 14 residues long. V dropped 3 bases and J dropped 3; count of bases not matched to a gene: 5. The germline V gene encodes CDR1 DFQATT and CDR2 SNEGSKA (reference sequence). The CDR3, as DNA: TGCAGTGCTAGTAGACCAGGGGGCTACAATGAGCAGTTCTTC. It translates to CSASRPGGYNEQFF.

This chain joins TRBV28 and TRBJ1-1; D gene uncertain. This CDR3 comprises 15 residues. CDR1 is MDHEN and CDR2 is SYDVKM in the germline V gene. V was trimmed by 4 bases and J by 1 base, leaving 13 bases between them. The DNA of the CDR3 is TGTGCCAGCAGTTCCCCCGAGGGAGGGAACACTGAAGCTTTCTTT. It is translated as CASSSPEGGNTEAFF.

The CDR3 spells CASSIRGRNTEAFF. The CDR3 DNA reads TGTGCCAGTAGTATACGCGGGAGAAACACTGAAGCTTTCTTT. The chain links TRBV19 to TRBJ1-1; no definite D call. Trimming removed 2 bases at V and 2 bases at J, with 9 bases between. The germline V gene has CDR1 LNHDA and CDR2 SQIVND (reference sequence). This CDR3 comprises 14 residues.

This clone was observed a few times. V is TRBV5-1 and J is TRBJ2-1, with TRBD2 as a possible D gene (6 bases). The CDR3 loop spans 15 amino acids. The V gene's germline CDR1 is SGHRS and CDR2 YFSETQ. The ends were cut back, 0 bases at V and 6 bases at J, with 13 bases in the middle. CDR3 in amino acids: CASSLDRLGINEQFF. The CDR3 DNA reads TGCGCCAGCAGCTTGGATCGACTAGGGATCAATGAGCAGTTCTTC.

A few counts support this clone. As DNA, the CDR3 is TGTGCCAGCAGTGAATTGGCCCCTTCCTACGAGCAGTACTTC. As protein: CASSELAPSYEQYF. The rearrangement links TRBV6-1 to TRBJ2-7; no definite D call. Trimming left V 2 bases short and J 1 base short, with 9 bases between. CDR1 is MNHNS, CDR2 SASEGT, per germline. The CDR3 loop spans 14 amino acids.

The chain uses TRBV2 and TRBJ2-4; D unresolved. The V and J ends lost 2 bases and 7 bases respectively, with 9 bases between them. The CDR3 sequence is 13 residues long. Germline V gene data show CDR1 as SNHLY and CDR2 as FYNNEI. The CDR3 coding sequence is TGTGCCAGCAGTGAAAATAGTTTGAACATTCAGTACTTC. Translated: CASSENSLNIQYF.

V and J are TRBV27 and TRBJ2-3; 14 bases are a match to TRBD2. Germline trimming cut 5 bases from V and 5 bases from J; bases unmatched to any gene: 3. CDR1 is MNHEY, CDR2 SMNVEV, per germline (reference sequence). CDR3 size: 15 residues. Here the CDR3 reads CASSPGTSGRDTQYF. The CDR3, as DNA: TGTGCCAGCAGTCCCGGGACTAGCGGGAGAGATACGCAGTATTTT.

The chain joins TRBV9 to TRBJ2-3; D unresolved. V was cut by 1 base and J by 3 bases, with 12 bases left in between. The CDR3 runs 15 residues. The germline CDR1 and CDR2 sequences are SGDLS and YYNGEE. CDR3 in amino acids: CASSVSARWTDTQYF. As DNA, the CDR3 is TGTGCCAGCAGCGTATCGGCGCGGTGGACAGATACGCAGTATTTT.

The V gene is TRBV3-1 (or the pseudogene TRBV3-2), the J gene TRBJ2-6; weak D call: TRBD2 (6 bases). CDR3 size: 16 residues. The V end lost 3 bases, the J end lost 0 bases, and 9 bases lay between the germline ends. The germline V gene encodes CDR1 LGHDT and CDR2 YNNKEL (reference sequence). The CDR3 here is CASSQAGSSGANVLTF. Here the CDR3 DNA reads TGTGCCAGCAGCCAGGCCGGGAGCTCTGGGGCCAACGTCCTGACTTTC.

V is TRBV7-8 and J is TRBJ2-1; D remains ambiguous. This CDR3 is 14 amino acids long. Germline V gene data show CDR1 as SGHVS and CDR2 as FQNEAQ. V was trimmed by 5 bases and J by 8 bases, leaving 16 bases between them. CDR3 sequence: CASSHPPLVDEQFF. In DNA form, the CDR3 reads TGTGCCAGCAGCCACCCGCCTTTAGTCGATGAGCAGTTCTTC.